This is a list of T cell receptor beta chains from one sample in a study of beta chain features in type 1 diabetes. The protocol was immunoSEQ multiplex PCR, while the TCRdb copy is restricted to in-frame clones and leaves out a portion. The table lists about 450,000 clones, approximately 10% of them singletons, with 0.045% to 0.06% in the top ten. Sequenced sample: naive CD4+ T cells from blood. The receptors come from a woman under 30 in good health. CDR3s include the opening cysteine and the closing phenylalanine or tryptophan. A D gene is named only where the DNA matches it firmly. The size of a clone is reported for some rows only, either as once, few or many, or as a class for expanded clones.

size,D,V,J,CDR3,DNA
-,-,TRBV7-3,TRBJ2-1,CASSPPRSYNEQFF,TGTGCCAGCAGCCCCCCCCGCTCCTACAATGAGCAGTTCTTC
few,-,TRBV29-1,TRBJ2-7,CSAITRTDSSYEQYF,TGCAGCGCCATTACTAGGACGGACAGCTCCTACGAGCAGTACTTC
few,TRBD2,TRBV30,TRBJ2-1,CAWSEGLAGVDEQFF,TGTGCCTGGAGTGAGGGACTAGCGGGAGTCGATGAGCAGTTCTTC
few,-,TRBV23-1,TRBJ2-1,CASSHYPGRSTYNEQFF,TGCGCCAGCAGTCATTACCCGGGGAGGTCGACCTACAATGAGCAGTTCTTC
-,-,TRBV7-9,TRBJ1-2,CASSLVQSYGYTF,TGTGCCAGCAGCTTAGTACAATCATATGGCTACACCTTC
-,-,TRBV9,TRBJ1-4,CASTNSGRSEKLFF,TGTGCCAGCACCAACAGCGGACGGTCGGAAAAACTGTTTTTT
-,-,TRBV30,TRBJ2-5,CAWSPSSIKQETQYF,TGTGCCTGGAGCCCCAGTTCGATCAAACAAGAGACCCAGTACTTC
-,-,TRBV30,TRBJ2-7,CAWSVGMPYEQYF,TGTGCCTGGAGTGTAGGTATGCCCTACGAGCAGTACTTC
-,-,TRBV5-1,TRBJ2-3,CASSPSIYRTDTQYF,TGCGCCAGCAGCCCTAGCATCTACCGCACAGATACGCAGTATTTT
-,-,TRBV7-2,TRBJ1-1,CASSTGNTEAFF,TGTGCCAGCTCAACAGGGAACACTGAAGCTTTCTTT
few,TRBD1,TRBV9,TRBJ2-2,CASSVGPDRVTGELFF,TGTGCCAGCAGCGTCGGTCCTGACAGGGTCACCGGGGAGCTGTTTTTT
few,-,TRBV29-1,TRBJ2-5,CSVVDSGGETQYF,TGCAGCGTTGTTGACTCCGGAGGGGAGACCCAGTACTTC
-,-,TRBV7-3,TRBJ2-1,CASSLRGGREQFF,TGTGCCAGCAGCTTACGCGGCGGGCGCGAGCAGTTCTTC
few,-,TRBV28,TRBJ1-6,CASSDPANSPLHF,TGTGCCAGCAGCGATCCAGCAAATTCACCCCTCCACTTT
few,-,TRBV6-5,TRBJ2-7,CASSSSPLNGLYF,TGTGCCAGCAGTTCATCACCATTAAACGGGCTGTACTTC
few,-,TRBV18,TRBJ1-4,CASSPYSSTNEKLFF,TGTGCCAGCTCACCTTACAGTTCAACTAATGAAAAACTGTTTTTT
-,-,TRBV7-2,TRBJ2-1,CASSPQAALRHEQFF,TGTGCCAGCAGCCCACAAGCGGCTCTTCGTCATGAGCAGTTCTTC
-,-,TRBV27,TRBJ2-7,CASSSQSTGSYEQYF,TGTGCCAGCAGTTCCCAGTCGACAGGCTCCTACGAGCAGTACTTC
-,-,TRBV9,TRBJ2-7,CASSVHSSKGNEQYF,TGTGCCAGCAGCGTACATTCGTCCAAGGGAAACGAGCAGTACTTC
few,-,TRBV18,TRBJ1-2,CASSRDTGNLYGYTF,TGTGCCAGCTCACGCGATACAGGGAACCTCTATGGCTACACCTTC
few,-,TRBV2,TRBJ2-3,CASSVDRSTDTQYF,TGTGCCAGCAGTGTCGACAGAAGCACAGATACGCAGTATTTT
-,TRBD2,TRBV7-3,TRBJ2-1,CASSLASGRVNEQFF,TGTGCCAGCAGCTTGGCTAGCGGGAGGGTCAATGAGCAGTTCTTC
-,-,TRBV13,TRBJ2-7,CASSSFWGGQRPSYEQYF,TGTGCCAGCAGCTCCTTTTGGGGGGGACAGCGTCCATCCTACGAGCAGTACTTC
few,-,TRBV14,TRBJ1-1,CASSRQGSGAEAFF,TGTGCCAGCAGCCGCCAGGGGTCTGGCGCTGAAGCTTTCTTT
-,-,TRBV4-2,TRBJ2-6,CASSQDPRPGTGVLAGAGANVLTF,TGTGCCAGCAGCCAAGATCCAAGACCGGGGACAGGGGTCCTAGCGGGAGCCGGGGCCAACGTCCTGACTTTC
few,-,TRBV9,TRBJ2-4,CASSPRGAAQNIQYF,TGTGCCAGCAGCCCCCGCGGGGCCGCCCAAAACATTCAGTACTTC
few,-,TRBV30,TRBJ2-5,CAWSPTSRGETQYF,TGTGCCTGGAGTCCGACTAGCAGGGGGGAGACCCAGTACTTC
few,-,TRBV7-9,TRBJ2-3,CASSPQGFSTDTQYF,TGTGCCAGCAGCCCCCAGGGGTTCAGCACAGATACGCAGTATTTT
few,-,TRBV7-9,TRBJ2-3,CASSLVLDTDTQYF,TGTGCCAGCAGCTTAGTGTTAGACACAGATACGCAGTATTTT
few,-,TRBV9,TRBJ1-2,CASSLDTNYGYTF,TGTGCCAGCAGCCTCGACACTAACTATGGCTACACCTTC
few,-,TRBV6-8,TRBJ2-1,CARPYNEQFF,TGTGCCAGACCTTACAATGAGCAGTTCTTC
-,TRBD1,TRBV7-9,TRBJ1-4,CASSPGDRPSNEKLFF,TGTGCCAGCAGCCCAGGGGACAGGCCCTCTAATGAAAAACTGTTTTTT
-,-,TRBV25-1,TRBJ1-1,CASSETPTWVNTEAFF,TGTGCCAGCAGTGAAACACCTACGTGGGTGAACACTGAAGCTTTCTTT
-,-,TRBV7-9,TRBJ1-1,CASSPKGLIGHTEAFF,TGTGCCAGCAGCCCCAAAGGACTGATTGGGCACACTGAAGCTTTCTTT
few,-,TRBV18,TRBJ2-4,CASSPEARAKNIQYF,TGTGCCAGCTCACCAGAGGCTAGAGCCAAAAACATTCAGTACTTC
few,-,TRBV4-1,TRBJ2-5,CASSQVILPKLAVRSFQETQYF,TGCGCCAGCAGCCAAGTAATTTTACCGAAGCTAGCAGTTAGGTCCTTCCAAGAGACCCAGTACTTC
few,TRBD1,TRBV29-1,TRBJ1-3,CSVSDRGQLTGNTIYF,TGCAGCGTTTCGGACAGGGGGCAGTTAACTGGAAACACCATATATTTT
few,TRBD2,TRBV11-1,TRBJ2-5,CASTRRGGRYQETQYF,TGTGCCAGCACAAGACGGGGGGGCCGGTACCAAGAGACCCAGTACTTC
once,-,TRBV29-1,TRBJ2-5,CSAGGGPETQYF,TGCAGCGCTGGTGGGGGGCCCGAGACCCAGTACTTC
-,-,TRBV2,TRBJ1-3,CASTGVAGFSGNTIYF,TGTGCCAGCACCGGAGTAGCGGGCTTCTCTGGAAACACCATATATTTT
-,-,TRBV4-3,TRBJ2-6,CASSQLHTGWANVLTF,TGCGCCAGCAGCCAACTCCACACAGGATGGGCCAACGTCCTGACTTTC
-,-,TRBV4-3,TRBJ2-1,CASSQDRNNEQFF,TGCGCCAGCAGCCAAGATCGTAACAATGAGCAGTTCTTC
few,-,TRBV19,TRBJ1-1,CATTGNTEAFF,TGTGCCACCACCGGGAACACTGAAGCTTTCTTT
many,-,TRBV5-4,TRBJ2-3,CASSLDTDTQYF,TGTGCCAGCAGCTTGGACACAGATACGCAGTATTTT